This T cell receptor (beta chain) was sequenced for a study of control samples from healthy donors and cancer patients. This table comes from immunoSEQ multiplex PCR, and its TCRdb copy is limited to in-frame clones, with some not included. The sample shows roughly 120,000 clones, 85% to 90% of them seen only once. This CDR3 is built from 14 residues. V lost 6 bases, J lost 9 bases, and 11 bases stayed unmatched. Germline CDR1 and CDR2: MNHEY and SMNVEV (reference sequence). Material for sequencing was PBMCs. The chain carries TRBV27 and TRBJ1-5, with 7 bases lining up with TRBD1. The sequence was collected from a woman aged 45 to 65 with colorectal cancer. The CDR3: CASRYSGQTRPQHF. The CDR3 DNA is TGTGCCAGCAGATATTCGGGACAGACTCGGCCCCAGCATTTT.